One T cell receptor beta chain is described in this entry. The source of the sample is a study of blood T cell repertoires in COVID-19. The germline V and J ends were trimmed by 0 bases and 7 bases, with 9 bases remaining between them. Germline CDR1 and CDR2: SEHNR and FQNEAQ (reference sequence). CDR3 length: 14 residues. Method: immunoSEQ multiplex PCR; TCRdb's copy keeps in-frame clones and lacks some. The table records about 160,000 clones, about four fifths of them present only once. The chain has TRBV7-9 and TRBJ1-4; no reliable D call. The specimen was peripheral blood. This sequence originates from a woman between 55 and 75 years old with COVID-19, enrolled during active disease. CDR3 loop: CASSLALSFEKLFF. CDR3 DNA: TGTGCCAGCAGCTTAGCCCTTTCCTTTGAAAAACTGTTTTTT.